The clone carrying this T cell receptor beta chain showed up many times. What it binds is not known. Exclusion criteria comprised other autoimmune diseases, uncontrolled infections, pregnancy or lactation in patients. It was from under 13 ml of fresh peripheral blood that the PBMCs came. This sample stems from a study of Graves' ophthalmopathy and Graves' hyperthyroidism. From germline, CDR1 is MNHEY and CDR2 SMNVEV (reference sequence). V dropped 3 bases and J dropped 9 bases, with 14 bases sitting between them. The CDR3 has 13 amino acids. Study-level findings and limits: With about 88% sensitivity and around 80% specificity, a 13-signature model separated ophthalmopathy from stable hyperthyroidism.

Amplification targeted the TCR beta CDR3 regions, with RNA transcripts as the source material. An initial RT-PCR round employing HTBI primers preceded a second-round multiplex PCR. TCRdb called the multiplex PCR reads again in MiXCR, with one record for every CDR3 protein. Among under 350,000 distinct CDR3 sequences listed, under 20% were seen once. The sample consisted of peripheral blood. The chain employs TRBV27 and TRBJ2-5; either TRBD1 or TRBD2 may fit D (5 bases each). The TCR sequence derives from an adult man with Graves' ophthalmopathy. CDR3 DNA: TGTGCCAGCAGTTTTGGGTCCCCGGGGCCCCAGTACTTC. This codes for CASSFGSPGPQYF.